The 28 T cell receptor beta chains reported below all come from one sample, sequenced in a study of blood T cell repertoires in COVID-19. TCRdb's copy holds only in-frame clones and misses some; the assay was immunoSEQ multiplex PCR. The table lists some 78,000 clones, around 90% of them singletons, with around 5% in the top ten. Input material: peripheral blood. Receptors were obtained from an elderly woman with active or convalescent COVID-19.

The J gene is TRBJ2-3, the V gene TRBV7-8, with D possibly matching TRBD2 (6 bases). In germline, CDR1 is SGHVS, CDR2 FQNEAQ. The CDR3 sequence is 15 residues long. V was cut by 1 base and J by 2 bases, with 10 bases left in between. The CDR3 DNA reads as TGTGCCAGCAGCTTAGTTGGGGGACTCACAGATACGCAGTATTTT. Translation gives CASSLVGGLTDTQYF. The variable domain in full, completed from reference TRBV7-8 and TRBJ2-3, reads GAGVSQSPRYKVAKRGQDVALRCDPISGHVSLFWYQQALGQGPEFLTYFQNEAQLDKSGLPSDRFFAERPEGSVSTLKIQRTQQEDSAVYLCASSLVGGLTDTQYFGPGTRLTVL.

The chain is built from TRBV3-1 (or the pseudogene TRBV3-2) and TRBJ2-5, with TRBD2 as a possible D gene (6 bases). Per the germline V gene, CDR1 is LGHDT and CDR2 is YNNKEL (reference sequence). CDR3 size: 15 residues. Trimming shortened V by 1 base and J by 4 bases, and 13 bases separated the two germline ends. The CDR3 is CASSQGGTRLETQYF. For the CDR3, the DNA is TGTGCCAGCAGCCAAGGTGGGACTCGCCTAGAGACCCAGTACTTC.

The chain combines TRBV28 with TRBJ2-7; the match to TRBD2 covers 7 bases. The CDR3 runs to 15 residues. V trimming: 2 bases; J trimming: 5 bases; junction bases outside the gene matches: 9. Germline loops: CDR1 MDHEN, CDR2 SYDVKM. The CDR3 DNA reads TGTGCCAGCAGTTTAGCGGGCGGGGGAAGGCACGAGCAGTACTTC. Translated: CASSLAGGGRHEQYF. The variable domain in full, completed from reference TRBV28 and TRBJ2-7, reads DVKVTQSSRYLVKRTGEKVFLECVQDMDHENMFWYRQDPGLGLRLIYFSYDVKMKEKGDIPEGYSVSREKKERFSLILESASTNQTSMYLCASSLAGGGRHEQYFGPGTRLTVT.

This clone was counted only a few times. The CDR3, as DNA: TGCGCCAGCAGGGCCGGGACAGCGAACACTGAAGCTTTCTTT. Its protein is CASRAGTANTEAFF. The V call is TRBV10-1, the J call TRBJ1-1; 7 bases are shared with TRBD1. Germline V gene sequence: CDR1 WNHNN, CDR2 SYGVQD (reference sequence). V was pared by 6 bases and J by 1 base, with 5 bases of the junction left unmatched. The CDR3 runs to 14 residues.

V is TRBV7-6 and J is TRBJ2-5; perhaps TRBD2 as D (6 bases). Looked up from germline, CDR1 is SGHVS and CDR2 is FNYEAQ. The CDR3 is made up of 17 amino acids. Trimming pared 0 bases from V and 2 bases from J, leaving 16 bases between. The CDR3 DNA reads TGTGCCAGCAGCTTAGCCTATCGGGGCCGGGGGCAAGAGACCCAGTACTTC. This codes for CASSLAYRGRGQETQYF.

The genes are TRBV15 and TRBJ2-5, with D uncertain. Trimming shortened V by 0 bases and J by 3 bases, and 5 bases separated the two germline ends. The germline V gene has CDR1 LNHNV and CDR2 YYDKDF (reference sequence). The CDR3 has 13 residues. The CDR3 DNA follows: TGTGCCACCAGCAGAGACAGGAAAGAGACCCAGTACTTC. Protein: CATSRDRKETQYF.

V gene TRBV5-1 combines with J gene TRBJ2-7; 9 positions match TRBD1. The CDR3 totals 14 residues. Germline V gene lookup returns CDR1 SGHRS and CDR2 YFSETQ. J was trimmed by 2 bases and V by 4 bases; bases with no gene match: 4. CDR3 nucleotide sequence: TGCGCCAGCAGCATGACAGGGGGGGCCTACGAGCAGTACTTC. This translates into CASSMTGGAYEQYF.

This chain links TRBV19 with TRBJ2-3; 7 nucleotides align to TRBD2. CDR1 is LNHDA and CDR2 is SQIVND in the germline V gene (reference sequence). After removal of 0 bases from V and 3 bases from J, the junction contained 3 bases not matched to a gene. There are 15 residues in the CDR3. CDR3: CASSIDGSGTDTQYF. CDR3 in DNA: TGTGCCAGTAGTATAGATGGTAGCGGGACAGATACGCAGTATTTT.

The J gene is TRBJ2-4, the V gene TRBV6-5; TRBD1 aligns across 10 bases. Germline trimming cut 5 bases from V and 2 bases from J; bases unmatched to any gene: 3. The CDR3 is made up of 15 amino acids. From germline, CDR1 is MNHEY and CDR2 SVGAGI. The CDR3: CASSTDRGTKNIQYF. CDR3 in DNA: TGTGCCAGCAGTACGGACAGGGGGACCAAAAACATTCAGTACTTC.

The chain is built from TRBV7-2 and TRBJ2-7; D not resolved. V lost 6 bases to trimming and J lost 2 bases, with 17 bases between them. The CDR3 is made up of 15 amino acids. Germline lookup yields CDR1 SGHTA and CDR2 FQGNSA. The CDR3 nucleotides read TGTGCCAGCAGTCCCTACCCGCCTGAGACCTACGAGCAGTACTTC. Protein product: CASSPYPPETYEQYF.

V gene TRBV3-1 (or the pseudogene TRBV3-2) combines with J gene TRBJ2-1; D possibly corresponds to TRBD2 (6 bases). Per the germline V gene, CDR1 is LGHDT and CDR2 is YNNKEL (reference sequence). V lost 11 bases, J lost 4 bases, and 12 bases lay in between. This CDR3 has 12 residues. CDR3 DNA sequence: TGTGCCCACGGGGAGGTATACAATGAGCAGTTCTTC. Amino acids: CAHGEVYNEQFF.

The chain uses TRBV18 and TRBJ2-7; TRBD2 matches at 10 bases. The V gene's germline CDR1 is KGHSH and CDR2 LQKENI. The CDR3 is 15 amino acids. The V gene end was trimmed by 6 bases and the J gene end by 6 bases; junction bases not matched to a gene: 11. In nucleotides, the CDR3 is TGTGCCAGCTCGCTAGCGGGAGAATTTTCGTTCGAGCAGTACTTC. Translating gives CASSLAGEFSFEQYF.

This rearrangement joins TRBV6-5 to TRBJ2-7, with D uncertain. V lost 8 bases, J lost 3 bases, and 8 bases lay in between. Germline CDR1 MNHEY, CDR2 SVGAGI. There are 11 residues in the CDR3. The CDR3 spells CASRFNYEQYF. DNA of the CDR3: TGTGCCAGCCGTTTCAACTACGAGCAGTACTTC.

The CDR3 loop is CASSLGFGGRAEAFF. Here the CDR3 DNA reads TGTGCCAGCAGCTTAGGGTTTGGAGGGAGGGCTGAAGCTTTCTTT. The V gene is TRBV7-8, the J gene TRBJ1-1; no clear D. Trimming took off 1 base at V and 6 bases at J, with 15 bases between the two ends. Germline assignment: CDR1 SGHVS and CDR2 FQNEAQ. The CDR3 is made up of 15 amino acids.

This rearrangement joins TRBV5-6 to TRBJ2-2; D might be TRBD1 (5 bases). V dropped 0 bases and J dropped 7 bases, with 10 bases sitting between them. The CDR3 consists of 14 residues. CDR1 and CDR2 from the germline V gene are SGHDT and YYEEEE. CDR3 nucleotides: TGTGCCAGCAGCTTGGTTCAGGGCGTCGGGGAGCTGTTTTTT. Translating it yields CASSLVQGVGELFF.

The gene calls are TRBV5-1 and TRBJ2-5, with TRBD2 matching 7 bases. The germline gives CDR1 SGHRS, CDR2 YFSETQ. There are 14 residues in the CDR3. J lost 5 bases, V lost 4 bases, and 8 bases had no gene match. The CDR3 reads CASSVQGGSETQYF. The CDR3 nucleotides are TGCGCCAGCAGCGTCCAGGGAGGGTCGGAGACCCAGTACTTC.

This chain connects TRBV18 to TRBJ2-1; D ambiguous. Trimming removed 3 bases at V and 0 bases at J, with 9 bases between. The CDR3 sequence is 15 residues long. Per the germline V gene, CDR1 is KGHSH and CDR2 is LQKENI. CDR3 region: CASSPSWSSYNEQFF. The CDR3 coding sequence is TGTGCCAGCTCACCGTCCTGGAGCTCCTACAATGAGCAGTTCTTC.

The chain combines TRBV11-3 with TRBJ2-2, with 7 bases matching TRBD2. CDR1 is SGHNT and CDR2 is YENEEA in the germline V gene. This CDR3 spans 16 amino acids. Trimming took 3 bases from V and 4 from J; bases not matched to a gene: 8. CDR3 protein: CASSFMGGSSTGELFF. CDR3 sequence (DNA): TGTGCCAGCAGCTTTATGGGGGGGTCCTCCACCGGGGAGCTGTTTTTT.

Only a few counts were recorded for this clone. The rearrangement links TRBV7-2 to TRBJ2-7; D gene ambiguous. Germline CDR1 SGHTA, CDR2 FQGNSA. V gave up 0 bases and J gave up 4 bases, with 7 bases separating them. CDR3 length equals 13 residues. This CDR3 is CASSLAVEYEQYF. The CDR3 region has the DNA TGTGCCAGCAGCTTAGCCGTCGAGTACGAGCAGTACTTC.

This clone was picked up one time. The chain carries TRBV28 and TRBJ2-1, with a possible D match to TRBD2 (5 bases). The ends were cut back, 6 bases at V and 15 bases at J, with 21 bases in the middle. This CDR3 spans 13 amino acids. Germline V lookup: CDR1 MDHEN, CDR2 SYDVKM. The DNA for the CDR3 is TGTGCCAGCAGGGAAGGAGGAGAGGAGAGGCGGTTCTTC. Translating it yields CASREGGEERRFF.

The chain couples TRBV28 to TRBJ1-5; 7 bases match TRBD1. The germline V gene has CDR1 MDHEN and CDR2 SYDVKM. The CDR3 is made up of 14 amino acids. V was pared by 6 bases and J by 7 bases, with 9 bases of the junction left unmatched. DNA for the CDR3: TGTGCCAGCAGGGCAGGGGGGTCAGGGCAGCCCCAGCATTTT. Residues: CASRAGGSGQPQHF.

CDR3 DNA sequence: TGTGCCAGCAGCGCGACATCGGGGGGCTTTGTCAATGAGCAGTTCTTC. It yields the protein CASSATSGGFVNEQFF. The gene calls are TRBV9 and TRBJ2-1; perhaps TRBD2 as D (7 bases). CDR1 SGDLS and CDR2 YYNGEE come from the germline V gene. The CDR3 consists of 16 residues. Trimming left V 3 bases short and J 6 bases short, with 19 bases between.

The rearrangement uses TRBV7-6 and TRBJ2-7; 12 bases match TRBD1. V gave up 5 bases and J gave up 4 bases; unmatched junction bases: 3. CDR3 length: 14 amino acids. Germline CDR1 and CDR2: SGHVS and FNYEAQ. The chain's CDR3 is CASSLGQGAYEQYF. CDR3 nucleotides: TGTGCCAGCAGCCTGGGACAGGGGGCGTACGAGCAGTACTTC.

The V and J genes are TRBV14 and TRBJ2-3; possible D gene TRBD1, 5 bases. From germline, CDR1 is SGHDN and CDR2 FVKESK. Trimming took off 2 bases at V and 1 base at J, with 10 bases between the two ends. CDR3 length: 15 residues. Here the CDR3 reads CASSQLDKRTDTQYF. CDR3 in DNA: TGTGCCAGCAGCCAATTGGACAAACGCACAGATACGCAGTATTTT. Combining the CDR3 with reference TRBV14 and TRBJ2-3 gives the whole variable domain EAGVTQFPSHSVIEKGQTVTLRCDPISGHDNLYWYRRVMGKEIKFLLHFVKESKQDESGMPNNRFLAERTGGTYSTLKVQPAELEDSGVYFCASSQLDKRTDTQYFGPGTRLTVL.

The CDR3 DNA is TGTGCCAGCAGTACGGACAGAAACACCGGGGAGCTGTTTTTT. The encoded protein is CASSTDRNTGELFF. The V gene is TRBV6-2 or TRBV6-3, the J gene TRBJ2-2, with a tentative D call TRBD1 (6 bases). Germline CDR1 is MNHEY and CDR2 is SVGEGT. CDR3 length: 14 residues. Trimming took off 5 bases at V and 2 bases at J, with 9 bases between the two ends.

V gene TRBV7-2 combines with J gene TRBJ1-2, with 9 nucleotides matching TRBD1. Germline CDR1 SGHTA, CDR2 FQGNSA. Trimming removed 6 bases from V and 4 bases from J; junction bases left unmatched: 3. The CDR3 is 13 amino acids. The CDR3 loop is CASSPDRGYGYTF. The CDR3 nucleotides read TGTGCCAGCAGTCCGGACAGGGGCTATGGCTACACCTTC.

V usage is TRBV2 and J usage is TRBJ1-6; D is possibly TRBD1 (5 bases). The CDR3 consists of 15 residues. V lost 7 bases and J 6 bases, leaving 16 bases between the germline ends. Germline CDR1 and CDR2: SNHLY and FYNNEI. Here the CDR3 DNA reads TGTGCCAGCATCCGCGGGGCGTTCCTTAATTCACCCCTCCACTTT. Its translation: CASIRGAFLNSPLHF.

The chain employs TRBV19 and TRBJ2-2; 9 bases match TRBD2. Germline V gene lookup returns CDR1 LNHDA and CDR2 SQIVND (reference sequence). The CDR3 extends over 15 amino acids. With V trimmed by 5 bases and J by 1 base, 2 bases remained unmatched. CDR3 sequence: CASSVTSGNTGELFF. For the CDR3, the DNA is TGTGCCAGTAGTGTGACTAGCGGGAACACCGGGGAGCTGTTTTTT.